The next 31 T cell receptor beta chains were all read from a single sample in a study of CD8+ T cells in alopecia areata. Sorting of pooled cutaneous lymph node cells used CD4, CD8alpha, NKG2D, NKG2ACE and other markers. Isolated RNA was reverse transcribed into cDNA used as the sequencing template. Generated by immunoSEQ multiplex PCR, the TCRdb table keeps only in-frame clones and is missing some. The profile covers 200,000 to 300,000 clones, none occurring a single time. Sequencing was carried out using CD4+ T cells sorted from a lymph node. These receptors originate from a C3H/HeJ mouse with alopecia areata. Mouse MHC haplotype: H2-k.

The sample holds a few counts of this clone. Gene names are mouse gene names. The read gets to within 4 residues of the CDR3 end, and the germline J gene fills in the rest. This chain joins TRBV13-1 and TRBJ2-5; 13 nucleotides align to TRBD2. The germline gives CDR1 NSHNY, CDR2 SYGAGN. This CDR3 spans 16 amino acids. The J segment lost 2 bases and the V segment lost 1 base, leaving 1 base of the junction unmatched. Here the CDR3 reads CASSDRDWGGQDTQYF. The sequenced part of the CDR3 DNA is TGTGCCAGCAGTGATCGGGACTGGGGGGGCCAAGAC.

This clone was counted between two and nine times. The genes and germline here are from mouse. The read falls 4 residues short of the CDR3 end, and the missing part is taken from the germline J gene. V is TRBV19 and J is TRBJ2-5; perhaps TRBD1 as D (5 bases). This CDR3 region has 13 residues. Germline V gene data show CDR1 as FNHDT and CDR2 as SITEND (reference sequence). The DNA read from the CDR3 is TGTGCCAGCACCCCCCTCAGGGAAGAC. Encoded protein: CASTPLRED. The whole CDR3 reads CASTPLREDTQYF.

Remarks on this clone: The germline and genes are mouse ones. The sequenced CDR3 bases are TGTGCCAGCAGTGTGCTGGGACAGGGAGAGGAGGCT. The encoded protein is CASSVLGQGEEA. The CDR3 in full is CASSVLGQGEEAEQFF. The V call is TRBV13-1, the J call TRBJ2-1; 9 nucleotides match TRBD1. The CDR3 end falls 4 residues outside the read, so it is completed with the germline J gene. This CDR3 has 16 amino acids. Looked up from germline, CDR1 is NSHNY and CDR2 is SYGAGN.

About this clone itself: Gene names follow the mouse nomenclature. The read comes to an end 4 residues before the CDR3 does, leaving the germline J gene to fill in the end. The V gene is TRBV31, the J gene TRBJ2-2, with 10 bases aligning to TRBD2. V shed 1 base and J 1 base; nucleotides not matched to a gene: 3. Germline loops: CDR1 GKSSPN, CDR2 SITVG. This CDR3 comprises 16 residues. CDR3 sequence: CAWSPRDWGNTGQLYF. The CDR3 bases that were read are TGTGCCTGGAGTCCACGGGACTGGGGAAACACCGGG.

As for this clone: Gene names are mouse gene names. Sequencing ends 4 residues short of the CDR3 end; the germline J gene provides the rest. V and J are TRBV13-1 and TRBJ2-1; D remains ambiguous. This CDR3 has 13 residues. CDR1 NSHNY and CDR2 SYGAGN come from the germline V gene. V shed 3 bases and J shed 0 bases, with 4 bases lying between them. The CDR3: CASSVGNYAEQFF. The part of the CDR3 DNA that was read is TGTGCCAGCAGTGTGGGTAACTATGCT.

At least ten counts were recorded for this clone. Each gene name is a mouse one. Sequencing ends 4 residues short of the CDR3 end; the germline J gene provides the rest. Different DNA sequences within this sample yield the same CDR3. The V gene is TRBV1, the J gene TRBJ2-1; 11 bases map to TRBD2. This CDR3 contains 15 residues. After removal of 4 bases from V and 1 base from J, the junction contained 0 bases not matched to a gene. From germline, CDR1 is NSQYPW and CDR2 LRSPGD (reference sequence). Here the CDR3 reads CTCSGTGGNYAEQFF. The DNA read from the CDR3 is TGCACCTGCAGTGGGACTGGGGGGAACTATGCT.

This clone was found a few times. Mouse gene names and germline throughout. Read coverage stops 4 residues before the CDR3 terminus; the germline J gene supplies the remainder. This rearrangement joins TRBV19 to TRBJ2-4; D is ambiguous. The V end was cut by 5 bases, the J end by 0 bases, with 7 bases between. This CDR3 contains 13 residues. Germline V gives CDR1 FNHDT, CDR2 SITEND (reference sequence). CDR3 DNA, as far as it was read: TGTGCCAGCAGATCAGATAGTCAAAAC. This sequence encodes CASRSDSQN. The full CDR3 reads CASRSDSQNTLYF.

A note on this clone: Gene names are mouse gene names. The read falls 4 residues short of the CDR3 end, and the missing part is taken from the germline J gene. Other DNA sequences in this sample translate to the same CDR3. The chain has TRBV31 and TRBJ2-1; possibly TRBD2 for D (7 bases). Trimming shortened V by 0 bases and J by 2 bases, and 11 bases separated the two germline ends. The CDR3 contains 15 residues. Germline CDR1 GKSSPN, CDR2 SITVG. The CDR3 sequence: CAWSLLGGDYAEQFF. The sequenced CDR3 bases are TGTGCCTGGAGTCTACTAGGGGGGGACTATGCT.

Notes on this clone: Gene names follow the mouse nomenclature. The DNA read from the CDR3 is TGTGCCAGCAGTGATGTGGGGGTTTCGCCC. Translating gives CASSDVGVSP. The complete CDR3 reads CASSDVGVSPLYF. This chain connects TRBV13-1 to TRBJ1-6; maybe TRBD1 (5 bases). The read falls 3 residues short of the CDR3 end, and the missing part is taken from the germline J gene. TRBJ1-6 falls under the ORF class, with uncertain function. Germline-derived CDR1 and CDR2 are NSHNY and SYGAGN. The CDR3 runs 13 residues. Between the trimmed V and J ends, which lost 0 bases and 9 bases, there was a span of 7 bases.

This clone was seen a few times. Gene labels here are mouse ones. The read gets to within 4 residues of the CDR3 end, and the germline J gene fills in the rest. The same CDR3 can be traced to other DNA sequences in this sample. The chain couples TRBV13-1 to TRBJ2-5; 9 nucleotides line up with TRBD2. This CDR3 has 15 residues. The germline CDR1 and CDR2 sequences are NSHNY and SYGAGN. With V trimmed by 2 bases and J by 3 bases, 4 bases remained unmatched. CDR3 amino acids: CASSDPTGGQDTQYF. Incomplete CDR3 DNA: TGTGCCAGCAGTGACCCGACTGGGGGACAAGAC.

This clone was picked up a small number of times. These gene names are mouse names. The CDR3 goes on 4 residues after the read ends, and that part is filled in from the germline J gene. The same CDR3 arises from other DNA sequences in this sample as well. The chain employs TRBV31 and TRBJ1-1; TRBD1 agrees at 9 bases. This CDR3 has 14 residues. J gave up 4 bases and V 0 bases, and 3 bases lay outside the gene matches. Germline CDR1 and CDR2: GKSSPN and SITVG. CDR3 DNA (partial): TGTGCCTGGAGTCTACAGGGGGCAGGCACA. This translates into CAWSLQGAGT. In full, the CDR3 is CAWSLQGAGTEVFF. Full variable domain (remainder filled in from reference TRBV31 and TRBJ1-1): AQTIHQWPVAEIKAVGSPLSLGCTIKGKSSPNLYWYWQATGGTLQQLFYSITVGQVESVVQLNLSASRPKDDQFILSTEKLLLSHSGFYLCAWSLQGAGTEVFFGKGTRLTVV.

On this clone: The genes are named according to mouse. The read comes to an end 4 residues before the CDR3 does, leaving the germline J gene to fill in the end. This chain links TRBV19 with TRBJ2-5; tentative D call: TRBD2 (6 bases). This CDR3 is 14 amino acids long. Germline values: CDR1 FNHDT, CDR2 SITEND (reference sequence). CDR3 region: CASSPRLEKDTQYF. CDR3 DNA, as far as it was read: TGTGCCAGCAGTCCTCGACTGGAGAAAGAC.

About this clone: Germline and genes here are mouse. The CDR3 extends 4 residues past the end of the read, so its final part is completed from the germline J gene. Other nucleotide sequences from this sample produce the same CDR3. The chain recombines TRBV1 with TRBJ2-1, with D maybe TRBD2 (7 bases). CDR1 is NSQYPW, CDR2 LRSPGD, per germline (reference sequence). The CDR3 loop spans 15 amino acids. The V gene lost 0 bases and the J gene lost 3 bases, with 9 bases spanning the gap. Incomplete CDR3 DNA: TGCACCTGCAGTGCAGAAGGGGGGGGCTATGCT. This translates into CTCSAEGGGYA. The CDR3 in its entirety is CTCSAEGGGYAEQFF.

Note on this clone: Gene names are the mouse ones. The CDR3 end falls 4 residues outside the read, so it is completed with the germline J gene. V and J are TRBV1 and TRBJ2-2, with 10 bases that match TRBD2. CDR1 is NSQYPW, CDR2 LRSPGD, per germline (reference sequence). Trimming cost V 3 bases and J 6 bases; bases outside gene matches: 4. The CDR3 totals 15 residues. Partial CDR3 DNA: TGCACCTGCAGTGCCCCCACTGGGGGGGCCGGG. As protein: CTCSAPTGGAG. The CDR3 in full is CTCSAPTGGAGQLYF.

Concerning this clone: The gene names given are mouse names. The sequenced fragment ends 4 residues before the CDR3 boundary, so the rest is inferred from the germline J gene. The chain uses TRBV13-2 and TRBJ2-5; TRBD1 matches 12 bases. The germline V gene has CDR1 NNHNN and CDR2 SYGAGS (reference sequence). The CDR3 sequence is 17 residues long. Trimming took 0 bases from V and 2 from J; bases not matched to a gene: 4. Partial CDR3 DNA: TGTGCCAGCGGTGATGCAAGGGACAGGGGGCGCCAAGAC. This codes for CASGDARDRGRQD. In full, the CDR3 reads CASGDARDRGRQDTQYF.

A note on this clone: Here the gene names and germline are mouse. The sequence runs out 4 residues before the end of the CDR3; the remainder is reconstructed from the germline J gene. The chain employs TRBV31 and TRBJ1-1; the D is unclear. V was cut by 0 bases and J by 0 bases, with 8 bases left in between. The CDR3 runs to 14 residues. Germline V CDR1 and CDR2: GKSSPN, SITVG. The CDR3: CAWSLVGKNTEVFF. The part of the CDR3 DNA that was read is TGTGCCTGGAGTCTAGTGGGGAAGAACACA.

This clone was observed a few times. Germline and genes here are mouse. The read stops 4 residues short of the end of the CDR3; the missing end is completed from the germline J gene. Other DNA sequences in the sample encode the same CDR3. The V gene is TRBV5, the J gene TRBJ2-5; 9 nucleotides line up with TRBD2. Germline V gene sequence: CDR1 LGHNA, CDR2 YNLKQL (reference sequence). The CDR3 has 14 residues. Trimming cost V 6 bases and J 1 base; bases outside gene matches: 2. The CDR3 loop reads CASSRLGDQDTQYF. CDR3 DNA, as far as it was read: TGTGCCAGCAGTCGACTGGGGGACCAAGAC.

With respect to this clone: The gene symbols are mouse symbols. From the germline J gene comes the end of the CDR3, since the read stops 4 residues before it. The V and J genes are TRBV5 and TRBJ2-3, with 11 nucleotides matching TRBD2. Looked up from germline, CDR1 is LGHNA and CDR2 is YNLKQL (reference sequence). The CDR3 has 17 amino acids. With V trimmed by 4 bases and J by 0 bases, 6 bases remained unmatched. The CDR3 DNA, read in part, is TGTGCCAGCAGCCCCGGACTGGGGGGCGGAAGTGCAGAA. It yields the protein CASSPGLGGGSAE. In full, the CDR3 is CASSPGLGGGSAETLYF.

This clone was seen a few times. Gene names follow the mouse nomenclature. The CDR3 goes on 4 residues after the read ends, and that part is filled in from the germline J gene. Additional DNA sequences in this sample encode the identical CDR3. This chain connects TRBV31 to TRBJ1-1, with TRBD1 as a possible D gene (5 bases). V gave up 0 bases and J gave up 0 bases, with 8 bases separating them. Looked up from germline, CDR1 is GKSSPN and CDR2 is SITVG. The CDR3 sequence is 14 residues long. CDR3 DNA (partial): TGTGCCTGGAGTCTAGACAGTGCAAACACA. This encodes CAWSLDSANT. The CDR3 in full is CAWSLDSANTEVFF.

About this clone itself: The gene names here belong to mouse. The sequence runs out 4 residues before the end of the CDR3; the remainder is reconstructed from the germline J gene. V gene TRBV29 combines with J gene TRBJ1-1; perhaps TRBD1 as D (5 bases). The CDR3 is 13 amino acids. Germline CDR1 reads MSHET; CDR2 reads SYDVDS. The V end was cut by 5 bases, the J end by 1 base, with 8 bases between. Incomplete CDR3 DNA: TGTGCTAGCAGTGCCAGGGTGAACACA. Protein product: CASSARVNT. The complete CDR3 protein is CASSARVNTEVFF.

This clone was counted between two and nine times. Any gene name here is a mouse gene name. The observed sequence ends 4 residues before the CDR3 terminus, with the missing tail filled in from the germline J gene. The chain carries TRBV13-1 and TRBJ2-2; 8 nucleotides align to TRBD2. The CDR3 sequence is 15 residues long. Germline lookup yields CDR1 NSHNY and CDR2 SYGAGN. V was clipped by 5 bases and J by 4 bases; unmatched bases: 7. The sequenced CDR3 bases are TGTGCCAGCAGCCTTCTCTGGGGGGCCACCGGG. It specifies CASSLLWGATG. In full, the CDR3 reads CASSLLWGATGQLYF.

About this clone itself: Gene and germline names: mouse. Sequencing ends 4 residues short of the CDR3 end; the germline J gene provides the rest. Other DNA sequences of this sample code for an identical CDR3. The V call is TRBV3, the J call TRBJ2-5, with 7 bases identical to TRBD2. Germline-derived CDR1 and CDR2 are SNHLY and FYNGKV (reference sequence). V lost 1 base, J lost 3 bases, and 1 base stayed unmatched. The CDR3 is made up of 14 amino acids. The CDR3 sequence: CASSLGGGQDTQYF. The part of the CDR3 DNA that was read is TGTGCCAGCAGCTTAGGGGGGGGGCAAGAC.

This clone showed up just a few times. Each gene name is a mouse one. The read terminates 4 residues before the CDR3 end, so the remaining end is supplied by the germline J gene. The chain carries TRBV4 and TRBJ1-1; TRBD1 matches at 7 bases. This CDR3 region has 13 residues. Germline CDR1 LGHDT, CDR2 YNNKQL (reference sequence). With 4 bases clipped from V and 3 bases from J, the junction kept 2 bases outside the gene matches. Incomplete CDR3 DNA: TGTGCCAGCAGCTCGACAGGGTACACA. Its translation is CASSSTGYT. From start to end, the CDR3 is CASSSTGYTEVFF.

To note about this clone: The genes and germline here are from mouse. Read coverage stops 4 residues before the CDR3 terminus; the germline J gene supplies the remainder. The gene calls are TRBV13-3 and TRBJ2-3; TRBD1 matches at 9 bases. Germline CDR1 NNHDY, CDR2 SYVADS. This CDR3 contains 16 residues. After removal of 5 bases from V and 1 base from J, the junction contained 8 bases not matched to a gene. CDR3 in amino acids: CASRRTGGGGAETLYF. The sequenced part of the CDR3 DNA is TGTGCCAGCAGACGTACAGGGGGCGGAGGTGCAGAA.

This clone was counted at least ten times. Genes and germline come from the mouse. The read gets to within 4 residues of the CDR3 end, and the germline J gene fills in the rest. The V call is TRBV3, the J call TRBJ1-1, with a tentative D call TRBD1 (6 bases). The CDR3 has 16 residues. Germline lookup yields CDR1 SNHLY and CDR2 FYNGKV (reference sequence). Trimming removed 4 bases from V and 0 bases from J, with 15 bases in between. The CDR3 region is CASSSSKDSANTEVFF. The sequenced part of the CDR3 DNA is TGTGCCAGCAGCTCATCAAAGGACAGTGCAAACACA.

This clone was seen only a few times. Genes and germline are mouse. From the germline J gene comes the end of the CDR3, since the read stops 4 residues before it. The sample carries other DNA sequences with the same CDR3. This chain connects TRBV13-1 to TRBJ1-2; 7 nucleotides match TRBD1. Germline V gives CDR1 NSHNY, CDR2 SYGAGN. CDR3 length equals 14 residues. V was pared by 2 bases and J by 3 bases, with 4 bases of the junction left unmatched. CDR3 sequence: CASSEYRGDSDYTF. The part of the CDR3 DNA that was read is TGTGCCAGCAGTGAATACAGGGGTGACTCC.

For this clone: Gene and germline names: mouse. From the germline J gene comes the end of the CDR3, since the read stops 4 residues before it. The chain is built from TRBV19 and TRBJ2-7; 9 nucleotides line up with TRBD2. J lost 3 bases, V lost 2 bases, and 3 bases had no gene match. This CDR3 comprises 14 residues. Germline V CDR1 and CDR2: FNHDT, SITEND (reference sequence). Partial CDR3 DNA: TGTGCCAGCAGTATTATGGGGGGGCGCTAT. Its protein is CASSIMGGRY. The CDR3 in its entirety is CASSIMGGRYEQYF.

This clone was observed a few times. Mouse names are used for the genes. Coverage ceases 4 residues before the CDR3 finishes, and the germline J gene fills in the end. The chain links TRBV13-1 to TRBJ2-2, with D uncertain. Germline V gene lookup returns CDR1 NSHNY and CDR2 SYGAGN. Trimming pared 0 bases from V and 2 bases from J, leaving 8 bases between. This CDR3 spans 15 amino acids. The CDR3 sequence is CASSDVTRNTGQLYF. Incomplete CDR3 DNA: TGTGCCAGCAGTGATGTGACTCGCAACACCGGG.

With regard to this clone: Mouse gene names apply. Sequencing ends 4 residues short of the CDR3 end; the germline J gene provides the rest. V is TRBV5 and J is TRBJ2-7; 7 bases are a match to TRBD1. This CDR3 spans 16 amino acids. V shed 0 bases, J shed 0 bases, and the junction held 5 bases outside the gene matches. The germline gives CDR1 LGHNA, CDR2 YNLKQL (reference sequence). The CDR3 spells CASSQDPDRVSYEQYF. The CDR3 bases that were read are TGTGCCAGCAGCCAAGACCCAGACAGGGTCTCCTAT.

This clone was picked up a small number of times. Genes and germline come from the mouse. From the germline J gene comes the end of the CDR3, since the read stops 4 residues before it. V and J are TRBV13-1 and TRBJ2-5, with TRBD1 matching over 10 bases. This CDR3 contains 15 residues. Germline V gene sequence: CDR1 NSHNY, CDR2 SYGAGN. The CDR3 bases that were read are TGTGCCAGCAGACACCGGGACAGGGGAAAGGAC. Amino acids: CASRHRDRGKD. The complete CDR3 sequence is CASRHRDRGKDTQYF.

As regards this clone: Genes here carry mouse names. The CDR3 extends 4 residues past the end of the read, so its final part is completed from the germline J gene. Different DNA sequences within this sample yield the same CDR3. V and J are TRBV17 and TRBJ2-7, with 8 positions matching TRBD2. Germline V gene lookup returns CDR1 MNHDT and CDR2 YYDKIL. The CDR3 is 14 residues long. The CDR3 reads CASSRPGGSYEQYF. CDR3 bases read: TGTGCTAGCAGTAGACCTGGGGGGTCTTAT.